This T cell receptor beta chain was observed in a study of CD8 T cells in ankylosing spondylitis. TCRdb re-called the 5' RACE reads with MiXCR, one entry per CDR3 protein. The sample carries 200,000 or so distinct CDR3 sequences, approximately 13% recorded once. Germline V gives CDR1 SNHLY, CDR2 FYNNEI. The germline V and J ends were trimmed by 5 bases and 0 bases, with 20 bases remaining between them. The CDR3 length is 19 residues. The sample holds one count of this clonotype. The TCR comes from a female donor with ankylosing spondylitis or in good health (not recorded which). The sequenced material came from blood, either unsorted or a sorted T cell fraction (not recorded which). The chain couples TRBV2 to TRBJ2-6; D may be TRBD2 (6 bases). CDR3 protein: CASSTPSGKDYSGANVLTF. The DNA of the CDR3 is TGTGCCAGCAGTACTCCTTCGGGGAAGGACTACTCTGGGGCCAACGTCCTGACTTTC.